A single T cell receptor beta chain is shown here with its context. The antigen is unknown. The junction and the germline gene differ at one end; a read error may be behind it. These data are taken from a study of cytomegalovirus exposure and HLA in healthy donors. The CDR3 contains 17 residues. Germline CDR1 and CDR2: SGHNT and YYREEE (reference sequence). This PCR relied on a set of 60 Vbeta primers and 13 Jbeta primers. Profiled with immunoSEQ multiplex PCR; TCRdb holds only in-frame clones, not every one. In the table there are tens of thousands of clones, 75% to 80% of which are singletons. Study-wide findings and caveats: Analysis was performed later, and it showed HLA-associated TCR beta chains to be more clonally expanded than equally common others. Among the most significant clusters, several appeared linked to common viral pathogens in a later analysis.

What was sequenced was PBMCs. The V gene is TRBV5-4, the J gene TRBJ2-3; 9 positions agree with TRBD2. The sequence came from a middle-aged woman in good health and CMV-seropositive. This CDR3 is CASSSRSQGTSTDMQYF. The CDR3 DNA reads as TGTGCCAGCAGCTCGCGTTCCCAGGGGACTAGCACAGATATGCAGTATTTT.